What follows are 30 T cell receptor beta chains derived from one specimen sequenced in a study of blood T cells in healthy people across ages (dated by TCRdb to the mid-2010s). Receptor libraries were prepared by 5' RACE. The reads were generated on an Illumina HiSeq 2500. A second PCR of roughly 7 to 12 cycles was run with a J-beta primer mix and a sample-barcoded 5' primer. TCRdb reanalyzed the raw reads on its own, using fastp at Q25 for trimming and MiXCR for clone calling, and kept in-frame beta chains. Identical CDR3 proteins give one entry, which carries the most common genes and DNA. Within this sample are some 1.5 million distinct CDR3 sequences, with under 30% of them counted one time only. Jointly, the top ten make up about 7.7% of the sample. Input material: blood. Source of these receptors: a woman in her thirties in good health.

This clonotype has a handful of counts. The chain has TRBV2 and TRBJ1-2, with 7 nucleotides matching TRBD1. The CDR3 totals 14 residues. Trimming took 4 bases from V and 3 from J; bases not matched to a gene: 5. CDR1 and CDR2 (germline): SNHLY, FYNNEI. The CDR3 DNA is TGTGCCAGCAGTGCCCGGACAGGCTACTATGGCTACACCTTC. This sequence encodes CASSARTGYYGYTF. Full variable domain (outside the CDR3, taken from reference TRBV2 and TRBJ1-2): EPEVTQTPSHQVTQMGQEVILRCVPISNHLYFYWYRQILGQKVEFLVSFYNNEISEKSEIFDDQFSVERPDGSNFTLKIRSTKLEDSAMYFCASSARTGYYGYTFGSGTRLTVV.

The V gene is TRBV7-2, the J gene TRBJ1-1; D may be TRBD1 (5 bases). CDR1 is SGHTA, CDR2 FQGNSA, per germline. Trimming left V 5 bases short and J 7 bases short, with 17 bases between. The CDR3 has 14 amino acids. The chain's CDR3 is CASSHPRRGSEAFF. The DNA of the CDR3 is TGTGCCAGCAGCCACCCCCGGAGGGGTAGTGAAGCTTTCTTT.

This clonotype was recorded at least ten times. The rearrangement links TRBV7-2 to TRBJ2-5; D gene unclear. This CDR3 is 12 amino acids long. Trimming cost V 6 bases and J 4 bases, with 9 bases left between them. In germline, CDR1 is SGHTA, CDR2 FQGNSA. CDR3 sequence reads: CASSRKGETQYF. The CDR3, as DNA: TGTGCCAGCAGTCGAAAAGGAGAGACCCAGTACTTC.

DNA of the CDR3: TGTGCCAGCAGCGTAGCTACAGGGAGGATGGAGACCCAGTTCTTC. The encoded protein is CASSVATGRMETQFF. The chain combines TRBV9 with TRBJ2-1; D may correspond to TRBD1 or TRBD2 (6 bases each). Trimming took off 0 bases at V and 13 bases at J, with 20 bases between the two ends. Germline values: CDR1 SGDLS, CDR2 YYNGEE. The CDR3 runs 15 residues.

Only a few counts were recorded for this clonotype. This sequence joins TRBV20-1 and TRBJ2-2; tentatively, D is TRBD1 (8 bases). The germline gives CDR1 DFQATT, CDR2 SNEGSKA (reference sequence). This CDR3 spans 14 amino acids. V lost 6 bases, J lost 7 bases, and 18 bases lay in between. CDR3 residues: CSAPLDREGGELFF. CDR3 in DNA: TGCAGTGCCCCTCTGGACAGGGAGGGCGGGGAGCTGTTTTTT.

This chain joins TRBV28 and TRBJ1-5; D gene ambiguous. CDR1 and CDR2 (germline): MDHEN, SYDVKM. This CDR3 spans 14 amino acids. V lost 1 base and J lost 4, with 8 bases in between. This CDR3 is CASSLLRRNQPQHF. DNA for the CDR3: TGTGCCAGCAGTTTATTAAGAAGGAATCAGCCCCAGCATTTT.

The V call is TRBV10-3, the J call TRBJ1-1, with no clear D. This CDR3 is 13 amino acids long. Germline CDR1 reads ENHRY; CDR2 reads SYGVKD. V gave up 2 bases and J gave up 3 bases, with 7 bases separating them. CDR3 in amino acids: CAISEGEDTEAFF. The CDR3 DNA follows: TGTGCCATCAGTGAGGGGGAGGACACTGAAGCTTTCTTT.

A word on this clonotype: This could be a read error, since a much larger clone is one nucleotide away. This chain connects TRBV5-1 to TRBJ2-5; D gene ambiguous. Per the germline V gene, CDR1 is SGHRS and CDR2 is YFSETQ. The V end lost 0 bases, the J end lost 12 bases, and 12 bases lay between the germline ends. CDR3 length equals 12 residues. The DNA of the CDR3 is TGCGCCAGCAGCTTGGATGAGTCAAGGGAGTACTTC. Its translation: CASSLDESREYF.

This clonotype has more than one count but fewer than ten. CDR3 sequence (DNA): TGTGCCAGCAGGACCCATTTGGGGCTAGCGGACAATGAGCAGTTCTTC. Its protein product is CASRTHLGLADNEQFF. The rearrangement uses TRBV6-2 or TRBV6-3 and TRBJ2-1, with 7 positions matching TRBD2. With 6 bases clipped from V and 5 bases from J, the junction kept 13 bases outside the gene matches. Per the germline V gene, CDR1 is MNHEY and CDR2 is SVGEGT. This CDR3 contains 16 residues.

This clonotype appeared a few times. Germline and junction disagree at one end, which may indicate a read error. The rearrangement joins TRBV3-1 to TRBJ2-7; possibly TRBD1 for D (5 bases). The CDR3 has 14 residues. The germline CDR1 and CDR2 sequences are LGHDT and YNNKEL (reference sequence). The DNA of the CDR3 is TGTGCCTGCAGCCAAAGACAGACCAACTACGAGCAGTACTTC. Protein product: CACSQRQTNYEQYF.

This clonotype was found many times. V is TRBV18 and J is TRBJ2-7; D uncertain. Germline loops: CDR1 KGHSH, CDR2 LQKENI. This CDR3 has 13 residues. Trimming took 1 base from V and 4 from J, leaving 8 bases between them. The DNA for the CDR3 is TGTGCCAGCTCACCACAGGGTTTATACGAGCAGTACTTC. Translated, it gives CASSPQGLYEQYF.

This clonotype was seen a handful of times. J is TRBJ1-1 and V is TRBV5-1; no clear D gene. CDR3 length equals 13 residues. The germline V gene has CDR1 SGHRS and CDR2 YFSETQ. V lost 2 bases, J lost 5 bases, and 10 bases lay in between. CDR3 DNA: TGCGCCAGCAGCTTTGACGGTGAGACTGAAGCTTTCTTT. As protein: CASSFDGETEAFF.

The rearrangement links TRBV6-1 to TRBJ1-1; no clear D. Trimming took 0 bases from V and 6 from J, leaving 8 bases between them. Germline V lookup: CDR1 MNHNS, CDR2 SASEGT. The CDR3 loop spans 13 amino acids. This CDR3 is CASSEARPAEAFF. CDR3 nucleotides: TGTGCCAGCAGTGAAGCTCGGCCGGCTGAAGCTTTCTTT.

This clonotype was detected a few times. The chain combines TRBV7-9 with TRBJ2-5; the match to TRBD2 covers 7 bases. After removal of 1 base from V and 4 bases from J, the junction contained 6 bases not matched to a gene. Germline V CDR1 and CDR2: SEHNR, FQNEAQ (reference sequence). The CDR3 spans 15 residues. In DNA form, the CDR3 reads TGTGCCAGCAGCTTAGTTGAGCCGGGGGGAGAGACCCAGTACTTC. It yields the protein CASSLVEPGGETQYF.

Comments on this clonotype: At one boundary the junction diverges from the germline segment, which might be a read error. This chain uses TRBV28 with TRBJ1-2; the match to TRBD1 covers 7 bases. The germline gives CDR1 MDHEN, CDR2 SYDVKM. The CDR3 covers 13 residues. CDR3 in amino acids: CASNLDRVDGCTF. In DNA, the CDR3 is TGTGCCAGCAACCTTGACAGGGTCGACGGCTGCACCTTC.

This clonotype has more than one count but fewer than ten. This chain uses TRBV9 with TRBJ1-1, with a possible D match to TRBD1 (6 bases). The CDR3 has 14 residues. Deletions cut 0 bases from V and 2 bases from J, with 8 bases between. Germline CDR1 reads SGDLS; CDR2 reads YYNGEE. In nucleotides, the CDR3 is TGTGCCAGCAGCGTAGGACAGGCCAACACTGAAGCTTTCTTT. It translates to CASSVGQANTEAFF. Looking up the rest from reference TRBV9 and TRBJ1-1 gives the full variable domain: DSGVTQTPKHLITATGQRVTLRCSPRSGDLSVYWYQQSLDQGLQFLIQYYNGEERAKGNILERFSAQQFPDLHSELNLSSLELGDSALYFCASSVGQANTEAFFGQGTRLTVV.

Of note for this clonotype: A read error may account for a junction end that differs from germline. V usage is TRBV7-2 and J usage is TRBJ2-5; 8 nucleotides agree with TRBD2. The CDR3 contains 16 residues. Germline CDR1 reads SGHTA; CDR2 reads FQGNSA. CDR3 nucleotides: TGTGCCAGCAACTTATACAGGCCTAGCGGGCAAGAGACCCAGTACTTC. Residues: CASNLYRPSGQETQYF.

In the case of this clonotype: A read error may explain this, as a much larger clone is one base away. CDR3: CASSLATVGDGYIF. CDR3 bases: TGTGCCAGCAGCTTGGCGACAGTCGGGGATGGCTACATCTTC. The chain couples TRBV5-4 to TRBJ1-2; possibly TRBD1 for D (5 bases). The germline gives CDR1 SGHNT, CDR2 YYREEE (reference sequence). The CDR3 sequence is 14 residues long.

This chain uses TRBV10-3 with TRBJ2-3; 9 bases agree with TRBD2. Germline V CDR1 and CDR2: ENHRY, SYGVKD. V lost 4 bases to trimming and J lost 2 bases; unmatched junction nucleotides: 7. The CDR3 contains 16 residues. The CDR3 reads CAISAPLAGFTDTQYF. CDR3 DNA: TGTGCCATCAGTGCCCCCCTAGCGGGGTTCACAGATACGCAGTATTTT.

This clonotype was counted at least ten times. The rearrangement uses TRBV12-3 or TRBV12-4 and TRBJ2-7; D is undetermined. Trimming took 6 bases from V and 3 from J, leaving 21 bases between them. The CDR3 loop spans 16 amino acids. In nucleotides, the CDR3 is TGTGCCAGCAGCCCCGCTAGGCGGAAGAGTGGCTACGAGCAGTACTTC. Translation gives CASSPARRKSGYEQYF.

The chain has TRBV12-3 or TRBV12-4 and TRBJ2-1; D not certain. The V and J ends lost 7 bases and 0 bases respectively, with 10 bases between them. The CDR3 covers 14 residues. CDR3 coding DNA: TGTGCCAGCACCCAGTTTAGCTCCTACAATGAGCAGTTCTTC. Protein: CASTQFSSYNEQFF.

This clonotype was seen repeatedly, ten times or more. This chain uses TRBV20-1 with TRBJ2-1; 12 bases are shared with TRBD2. This CDR3 is 17 amino acids long. J lost 4 bases, V lost 8 bases, and 15 bases had no gene match. Germline V gene data show CDR1 as DFQATT and CDR2 as SNEGSKA (reference sequence). The CDR3 loop is CSPNSPSGRGFYNEQFF. The CDR3 coding sequence is TGCAGTCCAAATTCGCCTAGCGGGAGGGGTTTTTACAATGAGCAGTTCTTC.

The chain couples TRBV29-1 to TRBJ2-1; 7 positions agree with TRBD2. The V segment lost 3 bases and the J segment 8 bases; nucleotides outside the gene matches: 19. The CDR3 is 17 amino acids. Germline loops: CDR1 SQVTM, CDR2 ANQGSEA. This chain's CDR3 is CSVEKVPGVGGRDEQFF. Written as DNA, the CDR3 is TGCAGCGTTGAGAAGGTCCCGGGAGTGGGAGGGCGTGATGAGCAGTTCTTC.

J is TRBJ2-5 and V is TRBV5-1, with 10 bases matching TRBD1. V shed 0 bases and J 0 bases; nucleotides not matched to a gene: 8. Germline values: CDR1 SGHRS, CDR2 YFSETQ. There are 18 residues in the CDR3. CDR3 amino acids: CASSLGGTGARYQETQYF. CDR3 coding DNA: TGCGCCAGCAGCTTGGGTGGGACAGGGGCGAGGTACCAAGAGACCCAGTACTTC.

The sample holds a few counts of this clonotype. The V gene is TRBV6-1, the J gene TRBJ2-3; 7 bases match TRBD1. The CDR3 contains 17 residues. J lost 3 bases, V lost 5 bases, and 14 bases had no gene match. Germline V gene lookup returns CDR1 MNHNS and CDR2 SASEGT. This chain's CDR3 is CASSPGRDRRRTDTQYF. The DNA of the CDR3 is TGTGCCAGCAGTCCTGGAAGGGACAGACGCCGGACAGATACGCAGTATTTT.

This clonotype occurred a few times. This chain connects TRBV11-2 to TRBJ1-6; 9 bases map to TRBD1. V lost 6 bases and J lost 14; bases outside the gene matches: 11. Germline values: CDR1 SGHAT, CDR2 FQNNGV. The CDR3 extends over 14 amino acids. The CDR3 coding sequence is TGTGCCAGCAGGGAATTGATCGGGACAGGGACCCTCCACTTT. Its translation is CASRELIGTGTLHF.

This clonotype was detected ten times or more. This CDR3 reads CASSLQGDNQPQHF. The CDR3 nucleotides read TGCGCCAGCAGCTTGCAGGGAGACAATCAGCCCCAGCATTTT. The chain links TRBV5-1 to TRBJ1-5, with D maybe TRBD1 (5 bases). Germline V gives CDR1 SGHRS, CDR2 YFSETQ. Trimming cost V 1 base and J 3 bases, with 8 bases left between them. This CDR3 is 14 amino acids long.

This clonotype was observed a handful of times. This may be a read error, as it is one base from a much larger clone. The V and J genes are TRBV9 and TRBJ2-1, with no clear D. CDR1 and CDR2 (germline): SGDLS, YYNGEE. This CDR3 has 11 amino acids. Trimming stripped 6 bases from V and 7 bases from J, with 8 bases between. This CDR3 is CASIWVNEQFF. The DNA of the CDR3 is TGTGCCAGCATCTGGGTGAATGAGCAGTTCTTC.

There are many counts of this clonotype. The rearrangement links TRBV10-3 to TRBJ2-5; D ambiguous. This CDR3 has 13 residues. From germline, CDR1 is ENHRY and CDR2 SYGVKD. V lost 1 base to trimming and J lost 4 bases, with 7 bases between them. The CDR3, as DNA: TGTGCCATCAGTGAGTTGACGGGAGAGACCCAGTACTTC. It encodes CAISELTGETQYF.

This clonotype was recorded a few times. The chain carries TRBV4-1 and TRBJ2-5, with 8 bases identical to TRBD2. J was trimmed by 4 bases and V by 1 base; bases with no gene match: 8. The CDR3 contains 16 residues. The germline V gene has CDR1 MGHRA and CDR2 YSYEKL. For the CDR3, the DNA is TGCGCCAGCAGCCAAGTGGAGCGGGGGTTGGGAGAGACCCAGTACTTC. This encodes CASSQVERGLGETQYF.